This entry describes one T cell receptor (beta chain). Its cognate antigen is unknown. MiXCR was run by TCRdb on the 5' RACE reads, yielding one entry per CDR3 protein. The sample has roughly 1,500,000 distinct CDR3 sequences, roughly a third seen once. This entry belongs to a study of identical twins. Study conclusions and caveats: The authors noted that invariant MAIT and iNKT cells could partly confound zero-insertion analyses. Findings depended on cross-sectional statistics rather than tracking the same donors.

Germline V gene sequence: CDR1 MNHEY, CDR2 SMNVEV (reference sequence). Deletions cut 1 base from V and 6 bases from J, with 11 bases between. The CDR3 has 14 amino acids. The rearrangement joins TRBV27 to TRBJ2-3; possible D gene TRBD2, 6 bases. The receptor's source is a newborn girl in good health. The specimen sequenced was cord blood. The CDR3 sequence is CASSLLAAWDTQYF. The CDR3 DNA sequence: TGTGCCAGCAGTTTATTAGCGGCGTGGGATACGCAGTATTTT.